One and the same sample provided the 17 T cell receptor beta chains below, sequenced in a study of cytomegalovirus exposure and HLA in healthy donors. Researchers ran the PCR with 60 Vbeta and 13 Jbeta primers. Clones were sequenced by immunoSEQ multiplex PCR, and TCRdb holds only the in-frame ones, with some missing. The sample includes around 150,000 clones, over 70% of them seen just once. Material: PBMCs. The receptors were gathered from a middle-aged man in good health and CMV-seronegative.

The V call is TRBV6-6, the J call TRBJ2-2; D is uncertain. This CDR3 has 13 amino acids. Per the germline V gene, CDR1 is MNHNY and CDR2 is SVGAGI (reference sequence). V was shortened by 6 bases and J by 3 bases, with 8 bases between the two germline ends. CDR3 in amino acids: CASSRTDTGELFF. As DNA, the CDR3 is TGTGCCAGCAGCCGTACAGACACCGGGGAGCTGTTTTTT.

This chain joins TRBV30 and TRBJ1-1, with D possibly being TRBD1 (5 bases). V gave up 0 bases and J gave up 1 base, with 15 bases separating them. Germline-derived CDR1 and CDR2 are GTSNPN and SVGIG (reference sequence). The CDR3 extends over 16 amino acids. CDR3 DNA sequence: TGTGCCTGGAGTGTACTCGCAGGGAACACGAACACTGAAGCTTTCTTT. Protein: CAWSVLAGNTNTEAFF.

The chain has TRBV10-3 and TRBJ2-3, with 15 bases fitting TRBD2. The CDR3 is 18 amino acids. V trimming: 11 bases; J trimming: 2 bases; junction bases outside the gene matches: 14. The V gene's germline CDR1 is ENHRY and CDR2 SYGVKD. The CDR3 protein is CASHGGLAGGLNTDTQYF. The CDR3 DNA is TGTGCCTCGCATGGGGGACTAGCGGGAGGCCTAAACACAGATACGCAGTATTTT.

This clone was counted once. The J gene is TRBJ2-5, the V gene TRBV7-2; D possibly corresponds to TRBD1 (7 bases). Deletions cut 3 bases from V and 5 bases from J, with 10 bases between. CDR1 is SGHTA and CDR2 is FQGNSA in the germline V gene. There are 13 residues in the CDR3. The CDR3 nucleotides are TGTGCCAGCAGCTTCGCAGGGGGGGAGACCCAGTACTTC. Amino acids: CASSFAGGETQYF.

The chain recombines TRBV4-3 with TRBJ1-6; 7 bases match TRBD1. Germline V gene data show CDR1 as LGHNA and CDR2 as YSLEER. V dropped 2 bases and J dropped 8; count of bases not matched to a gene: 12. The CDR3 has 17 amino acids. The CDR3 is CASSQQLTGVSYSPLHF. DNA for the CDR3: TGCGCCAGCAGCCAACAACTCACAGGGGTATCTTATTCACCCCTCCACTTT.

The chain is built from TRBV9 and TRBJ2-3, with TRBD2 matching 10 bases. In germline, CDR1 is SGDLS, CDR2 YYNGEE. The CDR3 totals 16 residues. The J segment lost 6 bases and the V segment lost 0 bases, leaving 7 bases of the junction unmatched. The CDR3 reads CASSVVVAGGQDTQYF. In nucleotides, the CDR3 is TGTGCCAGCAGCGTAGTGGTAGCGGGAGGCCAGGATACGCAGTATTTT.

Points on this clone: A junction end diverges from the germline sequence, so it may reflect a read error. The CDR3, as DNA: TGTGCCATCAGTGAGTCGAGTGGGAGCCCCCACTTC. Its protein product is CAISESSGSPHF. J is TRBJ1-2 and V is TRBV10-3, with D unresolved. This CDR3 contains 12 residues. CDR1 and CDR2 from the germline V gene are ENHRY and SYGVKD.

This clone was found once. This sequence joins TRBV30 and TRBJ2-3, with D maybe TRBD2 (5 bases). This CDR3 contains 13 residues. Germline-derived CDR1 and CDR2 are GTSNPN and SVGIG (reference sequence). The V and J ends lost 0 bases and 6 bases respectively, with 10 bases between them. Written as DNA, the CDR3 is TGTGCCTGGAGTGTCGGGGTTCGCGATACGCAGTATTTT. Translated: CAWSVGVRDTQYF.

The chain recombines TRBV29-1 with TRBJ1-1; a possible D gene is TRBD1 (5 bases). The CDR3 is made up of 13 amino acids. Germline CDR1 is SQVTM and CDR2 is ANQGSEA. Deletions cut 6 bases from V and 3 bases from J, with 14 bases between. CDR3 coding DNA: TGCAGCGTCGACCCCGACAGAGACACTGAAGCTTTCTTT. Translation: CSVDPDRDTEAFF.

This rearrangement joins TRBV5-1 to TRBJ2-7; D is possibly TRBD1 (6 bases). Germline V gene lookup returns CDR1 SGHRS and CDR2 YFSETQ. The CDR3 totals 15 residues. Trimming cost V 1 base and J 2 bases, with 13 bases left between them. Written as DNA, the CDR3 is TGCGCCAGCAGCTTGAGTGAGGGGGTAACCTACGAGCAGTACTTC. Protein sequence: CASSLSEGVTYEQYF.

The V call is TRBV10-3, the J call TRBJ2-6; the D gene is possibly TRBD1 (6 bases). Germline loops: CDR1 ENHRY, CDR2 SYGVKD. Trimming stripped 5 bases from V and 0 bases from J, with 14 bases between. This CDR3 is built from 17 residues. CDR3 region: CAISRAGVTSGANVLTF. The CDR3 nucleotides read TGTGCCATCAGTCGGGCAGGGGTTACCTCTGGGGCCAACGTCCTGACTTTC.

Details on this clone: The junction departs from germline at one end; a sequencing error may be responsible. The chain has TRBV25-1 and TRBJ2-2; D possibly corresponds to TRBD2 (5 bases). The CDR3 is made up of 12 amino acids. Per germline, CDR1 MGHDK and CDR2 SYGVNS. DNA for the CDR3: TGTGCCAGCAGTAGGGTCACCGGGGAGCCGTTTTTT. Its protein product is CASSRVTGEPFF. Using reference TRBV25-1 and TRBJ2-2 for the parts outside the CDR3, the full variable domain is EADIYQTPRYLVIGTGKKITLECSQTMGHDKMYWYQQDPGMELHLIHYSYGVNSTEKGDLSSESTVSRIRTEHFPLTLESARPSHTSQYLCASSRVTGEPFFGEGSRLTVL.

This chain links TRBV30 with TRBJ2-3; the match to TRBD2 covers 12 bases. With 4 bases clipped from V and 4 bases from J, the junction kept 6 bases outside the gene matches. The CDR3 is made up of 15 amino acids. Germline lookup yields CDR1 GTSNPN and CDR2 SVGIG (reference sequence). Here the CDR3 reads CAWTPLAGGSDTQYF. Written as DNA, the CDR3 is TGTGCCTGGACTCCTCTAGCGGGAGGGTCAGATACGCAGTATTTT.

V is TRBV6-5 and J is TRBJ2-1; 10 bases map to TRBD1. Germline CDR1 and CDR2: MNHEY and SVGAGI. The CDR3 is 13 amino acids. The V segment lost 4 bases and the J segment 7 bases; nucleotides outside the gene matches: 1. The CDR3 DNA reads TGTGCCAGCAGTTGGACAGGGGGGAATGAGCAGTTCTTC. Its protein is CASSWTGGNEQFF.

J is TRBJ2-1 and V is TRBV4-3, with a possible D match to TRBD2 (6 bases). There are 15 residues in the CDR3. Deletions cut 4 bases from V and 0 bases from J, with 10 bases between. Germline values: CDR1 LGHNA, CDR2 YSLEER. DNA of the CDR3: TGCGCCAGCAGCCGGGACTGGGACTCCTACAATGAGCAGTTCTTC. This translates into CASSRDWDSYNEQFF.

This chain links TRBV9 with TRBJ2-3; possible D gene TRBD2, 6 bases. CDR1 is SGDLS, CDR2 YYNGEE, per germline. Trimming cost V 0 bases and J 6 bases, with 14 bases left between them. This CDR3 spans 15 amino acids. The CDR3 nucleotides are TGTGCCAGCAGCGTAGAGGCGGGAAGCGGGGATACGCAGTATTTT. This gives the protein CASSVEAGSGDTQYF. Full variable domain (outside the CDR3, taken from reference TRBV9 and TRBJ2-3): DSGVTQTPKHLITATGQRVTLRCSPRSGDLSVYWYQQSLDQGLQFLIQYYNGEERAKGNILERFSAQQFPDLHSELNLSSLELGDSALYFCASSVEAGSGDTQYFGPGTRLTVL.

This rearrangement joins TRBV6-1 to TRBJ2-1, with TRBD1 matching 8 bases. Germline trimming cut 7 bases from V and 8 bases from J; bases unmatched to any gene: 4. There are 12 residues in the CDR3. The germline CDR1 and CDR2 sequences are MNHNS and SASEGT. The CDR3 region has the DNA TGTGCCAGCACTACGACAGGGGATGAGCAGTTCTTC. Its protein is CASTTTGDEQFF.